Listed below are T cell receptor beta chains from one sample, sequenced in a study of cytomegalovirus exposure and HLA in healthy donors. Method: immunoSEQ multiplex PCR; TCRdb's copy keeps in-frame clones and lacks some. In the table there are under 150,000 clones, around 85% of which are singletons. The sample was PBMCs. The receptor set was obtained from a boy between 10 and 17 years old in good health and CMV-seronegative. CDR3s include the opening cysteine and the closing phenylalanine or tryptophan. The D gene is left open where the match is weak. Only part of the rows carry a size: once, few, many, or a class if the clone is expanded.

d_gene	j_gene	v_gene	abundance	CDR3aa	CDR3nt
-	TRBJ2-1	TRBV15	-	CATSRDPGKNEQFF	TGTGCCACCAGCAGAGATCCAGGGAAAAATGAGCAGTTCTTC
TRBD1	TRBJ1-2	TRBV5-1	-	CASSLGNPTGGDYGYPF	TGCGCCAGCAGCTTGGGAAATCCTACAGGGGGCGACTATGGCTACCCCTTC
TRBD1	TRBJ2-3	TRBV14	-	CASSQIGTGPYTDTQYF	TGTGCCAGCAGCCAAATCGGGACAGGGCCTTACACAGATACGCAGTATTTT
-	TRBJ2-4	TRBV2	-	CASTEVEASYF	TGTGCCAGCACCGAGGTCGAGGCTTCGTACTTC
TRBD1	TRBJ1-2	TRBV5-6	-	CASSLATGGNGYTF	TGTGCCAGCAGCTTGGCGACAGGGGGGAATGGCTACACCTTC
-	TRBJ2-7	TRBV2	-	CASSEAQGRYEQYF	TGTGCCAGCAGTGAAGCACAGGGCCGCTACGAGCAGTACTTC
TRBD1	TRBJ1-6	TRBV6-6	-	CASRGQGANSPLHF	TGTGCCAGCAGGGGACAGGGAGCAAATTCACCCCTCCACTTT
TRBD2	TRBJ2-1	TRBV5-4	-	CASSAQRGSYNEQFF	TGTGCCAGCAGCGCTCAGCGGGGCTCCTACAATGAGCAGTTCTTC
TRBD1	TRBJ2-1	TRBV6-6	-	CASSFNRDRGGFF	TGTGCCAGCAGTTTTAACCGGGACAGGGGTGGGTTCTTC
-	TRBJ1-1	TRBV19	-	CASSSTPQGNTEAFF	TGTGCCAGTAGTTCAACCCCCCAGGGGAACACTGAAGCTTTCTTT
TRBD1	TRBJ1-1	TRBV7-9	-	CASSLGDRDNTEAFF	TGTGCCAGCAGCTTAGGTGACAGGGATAACACTGAAGCTTTCTTT
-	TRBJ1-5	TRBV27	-	CASRGLSNQPQHF	TGTGCCAGCAGAGGACTTTCTAATCAGCCCCAGCATTTT
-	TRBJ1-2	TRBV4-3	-	CASSQDRDRGGYGYTF	TGCGCCAGCAGCCAAGATAGAGACCGAGGCGGCTATGGCTACACCTTC
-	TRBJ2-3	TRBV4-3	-	CASRQRGADTQYF	TGCGCCAGCAGACAGCGCGGGGCGGATACGCAGTATTTT
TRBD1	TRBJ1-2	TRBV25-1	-	CASKPGTGNRYGYTF	TGTGCCAGCAAGCCCGGGACAGGGAATCGCTATGGCTACACCTTC
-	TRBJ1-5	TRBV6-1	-	CASSEGAYSNQPQHF	TGTGCCAGCAGTGAAGGGGCTTATAGCAATCAGCCCCAGCATTTT
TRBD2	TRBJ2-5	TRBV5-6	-	CASSLGTSGGFRETQYF	TGTGCCAGCAGCTTGGGGACTAGCGGGGGGTTCCGGGAGACCCAGTACTTC
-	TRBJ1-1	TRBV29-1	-	CSVDSQGSAEAFF	TGCAGCGTTGATTCGCAGGGTTCCGCTGAAGCTTTCTTT
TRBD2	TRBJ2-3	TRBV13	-	CASSFGTIDTQYF	TGTGCCAGCAGCTTTGGGACTATCGATACGCAGTATTTT
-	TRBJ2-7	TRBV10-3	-	CAINVDNSYEQYF	TGTGCCATCAACGTGGACAACTCCTACGAGCAGTACTTC
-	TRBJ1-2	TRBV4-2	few	CASSQDNRENYGYTF	TGTGCCAGCAGCCAAGATAACAGGGAAAACTATGGCTACACCTTC
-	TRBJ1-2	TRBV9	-	CASSSTPGLNYGYTF	TGTGCCAGCAGCTCCACCCCGGGACTGAACTATGGCTACACCTTC
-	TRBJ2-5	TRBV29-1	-	CSVEGAGETQYF	TGCAGCGTGGAGGGAGCTGGGGAGACCCAGTACTTC
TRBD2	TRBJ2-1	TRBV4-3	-	CASSVGGGEQFF	TGCGCCAGCAGTGTGGGGGGGGGTGAGCAGTTCTTC
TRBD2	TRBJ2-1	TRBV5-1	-	CASSLGTGGRARSNEQFF	TGCGCCAGCAGCTTGGGTACCGGCGGGAGGGCTAGAAGCAATGAGCAGTTCTTC
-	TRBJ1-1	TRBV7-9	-	CASSAAGNTEAFF	TGTGCCAGCAGCGCCGCGGGGAACACTGAAGCTTTCTTT
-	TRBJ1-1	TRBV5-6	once	CASQPRRVLNPEAFF	TGTGCCAGCCAACCGCGACGGGTCTTGAACCCTGAAGCTTTCTTT
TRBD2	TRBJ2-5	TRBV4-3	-	CASSQDGVAGAGETQYF	TGCGCCAGCAGCCAAGATGGAGTAGCGGGGGCCGGGGAGACCCAGTACTTC
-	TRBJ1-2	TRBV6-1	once	CASSDAGQSYGYTF	TGTGCCAGCAGTGATGCAGGGCAAAGCTATGGCTACACCTTC
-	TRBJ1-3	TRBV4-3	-	CASSQENTGRNTIYF	TGCGCCAGCAGCCAAGAAAATACAGGAAGAAACACCATATATTTT
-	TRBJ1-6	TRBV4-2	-	CASSQEARTYNSPLHF	TGTGCCAGCAGCCAAGAGGCCCGAACCTATAATTCACCCCTCCACTTT
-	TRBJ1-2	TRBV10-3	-	CAASGEGGGYTF	TGTGCCGCGTCAGGGGAGGGTGGGGGCTACACCTTC
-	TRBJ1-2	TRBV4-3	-	CASSQDYRTDGYPF	TGCGCCAGCAGCCAAGATTATCGGACTGATGGCTACCCCTTC
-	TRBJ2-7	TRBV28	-	CASIARPAASYEQYF	TGTGCCAGCATCGCCAGACCAGCGGCCTCCTACGAGCAGTACTTC
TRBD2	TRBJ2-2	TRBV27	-	CASSFGAGEVTGELFF	TGTGCCAGCAGTTTTGGAGCGGGAGAGGTCACCGGGGAGCTGTTTTTT
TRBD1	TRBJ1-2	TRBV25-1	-	CASSDPGTGHGYTF	TGTGCCAGCAGTGACCCCGGGACAGGCCATGGCTACACCTTC
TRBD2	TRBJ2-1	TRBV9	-	CASSVVDSGGVWSYNEQFF	TGTGCCAGCAGCGTAGTGGATAGCGGGGGGGTTTGGTCCTACAATGAGCAGTTCTTC
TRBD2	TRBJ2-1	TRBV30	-	CAWSVSETGGTEQFF	TGTGCCTGGAGTGTATCGGAGACGGGAGGAACTGAGCAGTTCTTC
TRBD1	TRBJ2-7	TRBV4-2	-	CASSQGQGIYEQYF	TGTGCCAGCAGCCAGGGACAGGGAATCTACGAGCAGTACTTC